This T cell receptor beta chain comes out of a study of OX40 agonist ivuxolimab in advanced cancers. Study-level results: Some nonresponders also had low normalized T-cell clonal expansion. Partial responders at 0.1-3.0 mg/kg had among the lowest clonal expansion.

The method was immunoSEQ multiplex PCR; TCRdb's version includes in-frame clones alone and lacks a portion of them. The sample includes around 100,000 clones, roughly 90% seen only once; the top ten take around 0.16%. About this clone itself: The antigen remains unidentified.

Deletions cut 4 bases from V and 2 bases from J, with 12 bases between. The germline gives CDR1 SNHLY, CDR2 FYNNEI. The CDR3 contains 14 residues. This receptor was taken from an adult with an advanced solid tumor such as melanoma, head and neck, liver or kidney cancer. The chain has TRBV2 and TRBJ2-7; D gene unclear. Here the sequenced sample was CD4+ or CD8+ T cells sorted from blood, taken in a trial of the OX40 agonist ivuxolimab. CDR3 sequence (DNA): TGTGCCAGCAGTGCCTCGCCCCTTACCTACGAGCAGTACTTC. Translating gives CASSASPLTYEQYF.